Below, one TCR beta chain is given with its context. This specimen belongs to a study of T-cell memory formation after mild COVID-19. This CDR3 has 15 amino acids. J gave up 0 bases and V 5 bases, and 5 bases lay outside the gene matches. TCRdb re-called the 5' RACE reads through MiXCR, storing one row per CDR3 protein. The sample lists about half a million distinct CDR3 sequences, 18% occurring once. This TCR was sampled from an adult woman who had mild COVID-19 (a few samples of this study predate the infection). Cell type and time point are not known. V and J are TRBV12-3 or TRBV12-4 and TRBJ2-3; 7 nucleotides match TRBD1. Sequencing was performed on PBMCs or a T cell subset sorted from them (not recorded which). The CDR3: CASSGDSISTDTQYF. The CDR3 nucleotides are TGTGCCAGCAGTGGGGACAGCATTAGCACAGATACGCAGTATTTT.